Sequencing of this TCR beta chain was carried out in a study of T cell repertoires in ileal Crohn's disease (dated by TCRdb to about 2019). With respect to the entire study: The median duration of disease was around 7.3 years, and at the time of surgery 35% of patients were active smokers. A total of about 170 mucosal samples from around 60 patients were sequenced, collected from several sites on the surgical specimen and at postoperative endoscopy. Endoscopic postoperative recurrence was defined as a Rutgeerts score above i0. Every patient underwent surgery because of a complication, which was stricturing disease in 61% of cases and penetrating disease in about 39%. Roughly half of the patients were given postoperative therapy, with under 13 receiving thiopurines and some 19 receiving anti-TNF agents. TCR repertoire analysis was done in a few dozen Crohn's disease patients from a prospective multicentre cohort. The study ran alongside a multicentre cohort designed to identify predictors of early endoscopic recurrence after ileocolonic resection. Broad study findings and their caveats: Endoscopic recurrence was linked to a higher percentage of high-frequency clones at surgery, and recurrence occurred in every patient whose clonality exceeded 26.8% (18/57). A significantly higher proportion of clonal expansions was observed in active smokers at surgery than in non-smokers (about 25% vs 20%, p=0.02). Only a subgroup of patients, of unstated size, had mucosal CD4 and CD8 T cells sorted and sequenced. More high-frequency clones were carried by sorted CD8 T cells than by CD4 T cells, suggesting that mucosal expansions were mainly CD8.

Sequences MNHNS (CDR1) and SASEGT (CDR2) are obtained from the germline V gene. The CDR3 spans 12 residues, from the cysteine through the phenylalanine. Left in the record is the CDR3 DNA by itself, 36 bases read in frame from the first base. V is trimmed back by 6 bases and J by 3 bases, and the junction contains 2 bases that no gene match accounts for. Adults with ileal or ileocolonic Crohn's disease and an indication for ileocolonic resection were eligible for inclusion. Whole ileal mucosal biopsies were kept frozen at -80 degrees C prior to DNA extraction. Genomic DNA was extracted from frozen whole biopsies with a TRizol-based method and quantified on a NanoDrop 2000 spectrophotometer. For commercial TCRB immunosequencing, about 500 nanograms of biopsy DNA were submitted for each sample. CDR3 regions were amplified from genomic DNA by Adaptive Biotechnology using a two-step, amplification bias-controlled multiplex PCR. The first PCR used primers for every V and J gene segment; the second PCR added barcodes and Illumina adapters. CDR3 libraries were sequenced using an Illumina instrument. The study's processing was this. The analysis used both the pipelines supplied by the vendor and custom analysis of the raw data in R/Bioconductor with R version 3.3.0. Clonality, which ranges from 0 to 1, was calculated as the inverse of the normalised Shannon entropy across all productive clones. High-frequency clones were defined as the repertoire share of the top 100 clones, retaining only clones passing a 95% confidence test. Repertoire diversity was measured with the Simpson index, and overlap between samples was measured with the Morisita-Horn index. Imported from immuneACCESS, the table was reduced by TCRdb to in-frame sequences with V and J called. These copies leave out some clones; in studies compared against another copy, an unresolved V gene accounts for under half, and the cause of the remainder is not known. That table furnishes V, J and clone size, whereas the DNA furnished D and trimming. This sample is represented by several thousand clones; 79% of them were singletons. The ten largest clones represent around 16% of the sample.

This clone was seen a single time. This receptor's antigen is unknown. Base qualities are not provided; no much larger clone lies one nucleotide away. The rearranged segments are TRBV6-1 and TRBJ2-7, with TRBD1 identical over 7 junction bases. The sequencing input was ileal tissue. This sequence was found in an adult with Crohn's disease. The DNA reads TGTGCCAGCAGGACAGGGAACTACGAGCAGTACTTC. It encodes CASRTGNYEQYF.